The next 17 T cell receptor beta chains were all read from a single sample in a study of identical twins. MiXCR was run by TCRdb on the 5' RACE reads, yielding one entry per CDR3 protein. The data contain 1.5 million to 2 million distinct CDR3 sequences, 25% to 35% of them singletons. Sequencing was carried out using cord blood. These receptor sequences come from a newborn girl in good health.

The chain uses TRBV27 and TRBJ2-1; TRBD2 might be the D (7 bases). This CDR3 comprises 16 residues. The germline CDR1 and CDR2 sequences are MNHEY and SMNVEV (reference sequence). V was clipped by 5 bases and J by 0 bases, with 14 bases between them. The CDR3 nucleotides are TGTGCCAGCAGTCTAAAGGGGGGGGGCTCCTACAATGAGCAGTTCTTC. This codes for CASSLKGGGSYNEQFF.

V usage is TRBV24-1 and J usage is TRBJ2-2; either TRBD1 or TRBD2 may supply D (5 bases each). CDR1 and CDR2 (germline): KGHDR, SFDVKD. The CDR3 runs to 15 residues. V was pared by 7 bases and J by 0 bases, with 11 bases between. CDR3 residues: CATSAGTANTGELFF. CDR3 DNA sequence: TGTGCCACCAGCGCCGGGACGGCGAACACCGGGGAGCTGTTTTTT.

The genes are TRBV27 and TRBJ2-7, with D possibly matching TRBD2 (6 bases). The CDR3 consists of 19 residues. CDR1 is MNHEY, CDR2 SMNVEV, per germline (reference sequence). V lost 8 bases and J lost 4, with 33 bases in between. The CDR3 coding sequence is TGTGCCAGCCTTGGGGGGTTCAAGCTCCCCAATAAACATATATACGAGCAGTACTTC. Protein sequence: CASLGGFKLPNKHIYEQYF.

The chain recombines TRBV6-5 with TRBJ2-3; no firm D call. Germline V gives CDR1 MNHEY, CDR2 SVGAGI. This CDR3 is 15 amino acids long. Trimming pared 6 bases from V and 0 bases from J, leaving 13 bases between. The CDR3 reads CASSPAITSTDTQYF. For the CDR3, the DNA is TGTGCCAGCAGCCCGGCGATCACTAGCACAGATACGCAGTATTTT.

The V gene is TRBV11-2, the J gene TRBJ1-1, with unresolved D. The CDR3 spans 16 residues. Germline V gene sequence: CDR1 SGHAT, CDR2 FQNNGV. Trimming cost V 0 bases and J 1 base, with 12 bases left between them. CDR3 residues: CASSLDGLPSNTEAFF. The CDR3 DNA reads TGTGCCAGCAGCTTAGATGGATTACCTTCGAACACTGAAGCTTTCTTT.

The chain carries TRBV23-1 and TRBJ2-7, with TRBD1 identical over 9 bases. TRBV23-1 is assigned to the ORF class and has an uncertain function. The CDR3 spans 18 residues. Trimming took 0 bases from V and 0 from J; bases not matched to a gene: 9. CDR3 in DNA: TGCGCCAGCAGTCAATCGAAGGGACAGGGTCCCCTCTCCTACGAGCAGTACTTC. Translated: CASSQSKGQGPLSYEQYF.

Comment on this clonotype: In this CDR3 the conserved last residue, phenylalanine or tryptophan, is missing, so a read error is likely. The rearrangement uses TRBV12-3 or TRBV12-4 and TRBJ2-2; no reliable D call. The CDR3 is 13 amino acids. V gave up 6 bases and J gave up 8 bases, with 13 bases separating them. This chain's CDR3 is CASSRLHVGELFV. In DNA, the CDR3 is TGTGCCAGCAGCAGATTACATGTTGGGGAGCTGTTTGTT.

The chain has TRBV29-1 and TRBJ2-7; 7 bases line up with TRBD1. The CDR3 length is 17 residues. Trimming took 1 base from V and 7 from J; bases not matched to a gene: 19. Germline V gives CDR1 SQVTM, CDR2 ANQGSEA. The CDR3 nucleotides read TGCAGCGTTGAAGGGGAATTGACAGGGTACTCCTACAATGAGCAGTACTTC. Residues: CSVEGELTGYSYNEQYF.

This clonotype was counted only a few times. The chain links TRBV12-3 or TRBV12-4 to TRBJ2-3; the match to TRBD2 covers 7 bases. The CDR3 length is 11 residues. The V and J ends lost 7 bases and 10 bases, in that order; junction bases with no gene match: 5. CDR3 in DNA: TGTGCCAGCACGTCTGGGGGGGCGCAGTATTTT. Residues: CASTSGGAQYF.

This clonotype occurred a few times. The chain has TRBV5-1 and TRBJ1-1, with a tentative D call TRBD1 (5 bases). CDR3 length: 16 amino acids. Trimming removed 3 bases at V and 2 bases at J, with 17 bases between. From germline, CDR1 is SGHRS and CDR2 YFSETQ. The CDR3 coding sequence is TGCGCCAGCAGCTGGATGGCCCTCGACAGAAACACTGAAGCTTTCTTT. Amino acid sequence: CASSWMALDRNTEAFF.

The chain carries TRBV28 and TRBJ1-2, with D uncertain. The CDR3 runs to 14 residues. Trimming cost V 2 bases and J 2 bases, with 9 bases left between them. The germline gives CDR1 MDHEN, CDR2 SYDVKM. CDR3 sequence: CASSLTRRNYGYTF. CDR3 in DNA: TGTGCCAGCAGTTTAACGAGAAGGAACTATGGCTACACCTTC.

This clonotype occurred a few times. The chain recombines TRBV4-2 with TRBJ2-3; 12 nucleotides match TRBD2. CDR1 and CDR2 (germline): LGHNA, YNFKEQ. The CDR3 has 17 amino acids. The V gene end was trimmed by 2 bases and the J gene end by 5 bases; junction bases not matched to a gene: 8. The CDR3 sequence is CASSQRGLAGQVDTQYF. In DNA form, the CDR3 reads TGTGCCAGCAGCCAACGGGGACTAGCGGGCCAAGTAGATACGCAGTATTTT.

The V and J genes are TRBV11-2 and TRBJ2-1, with D possibly TRBD1 on 5 matching bases. This CDR3 region has 15 residues. V was shortened by 1 base and J by 12 bases, with 19 bases between the two germline ends. Germline CDR1 and CDR2: SGHAT and FQNNGV. Written as DNA, the CDR3 is TGTGCCAGCAGCTTAGGAAACAGGTACCCCCATGGGCAGTTCTTC. Its translation is CASSLGNRYPHGQFF. Drawing the rest from reference TRBV11-2 and TRBJ2-1, the complete variable domain is EAGVAQSPRYKIIEKRQSVAFWCNPISGHATLYWYQQILGQGPKLLIQFQNNGVVDDSQLPKDRFSAERLKGVDSTLKIQPAKLEDSAVYLCASSLGNRYPHGQFFGPGTRLTVL.

The chain joins TRBV5-1 to TRBJ2-2; TRBD1 matches at 10 bases. Germline V gene sequence: CDR1 SGHRS, CDR2 YFSETQ. The CDR3 is 15 amino acids. V trimming: 6 bases; J trimming: 6 bases; junction bases outside the gene matches: 8. In nucleotides, the CDR3 is TGCGCCAGCACAGTGACAGGGGGCGTAGCCGGGGAGCTGTTTTTT. This translates into CASTVTGGVAGELFF.

This clonotype was found a few times. The chain recombines TRBV2 with TRBJ2-1, with TRBD2 identical over 11 bases. In germline, CDR1 is SNHLY, CDR2 FYNNEI. J gave up 6 bases and V 4 bases, and 2 bases lay outside the gene matches. This CDR3 region has 14 residues. The CDR3 nucleotides are TGTGCCAGCAGTGCTAGCGGGGGGATCAATGAGCAGTTCTTC. Translation: CASSASGGINEQFF.

This clonotype appeared many times. This chain uses TRBV27 with TRBJ2-3, with no clear D. The V and J ends lost 6 bases and 2 bases respectively, with 12 bases between them. The CDR3 runs 14 residues. Per the germline V gene, CDR1 is MNHEY and CDR2 is SMNVEV (reference sequence). CDR3 DNA: TGTGCCAGCAGGGGGTCCCAGTTCACAGATACGCAGTATTTT. Its protein product is CASRGSQFTDTQYF.

The genes are TRBV20-1 and TRBJ2-7; possibly TRBD1 for D (6 bases). V lost 3 bases to trimming and J lost 0 bases, with 12 bases between them. The CDR3 extends over 14 amino acids. The germline CDR1 and CDR2 sequences are DFQATT and SNEGSKA (reference sequence). The CDR3 region has the DNA TGCAGTGCTAGTAGCATCAGGGGCTCCTACGAGCAGTACTTC. This gives the protein CSASSIRGSYEQYF.